Each of the 2 T cell receptor beta chains below was sequenced from the same sample in a study of cytomegalovirus exposure and HLA in healthy donors. Primers included in the PCR were 60 Vbeta and 13 Jbeta primers. Method: immunoSEQ multiplex PCR; TCRdb's copy keeps in-frame clones and lacks some. The data show approximately 190,000 clones, with about 80% seen just once and around 2% held by the top ten. The sequencing input was PBMCs. The receptors shown here come from a woman aged 18-29 years in good health and CMV-seropositive.

V and J are TRBV30 and TRBJ2-1; 10 nucleotides align to TRBD1. CDR1 GTSNPN and CDR2 SVGIG come from the germline V gene (reference sequence). There are 14 residues in the CDR3. V shed 0 bases and J 6 bases; nucleotides not matched to a gene: 2. The CDR3 region is CAWSVGDRGNEQFF. The CDR3 DNA follows: TGTGCCTGGAGTGTAGGGGACAGGGGCAATGAGCAGTTCTTC.

The chain combines TRBV7-6 with TRBJ2-5; weak D call: TRBD1 (6 bases). The CDR3 length is 15 residues. Deletions cut 2 bases from V and 1 base from J, with 11 bases between. Per germline, CDR1 SGHVS and CDR2 FNYEAQ. CDR3 protein: CASSLTDRIQETQYF. For the CDR3, the DNA is TGTGCCAGCAGCTTAACCGACAGGATCCAAGAGACCCAGTACTTC.